This T cell receptor beta chain originates from a study of blood T cell repertoires in COVID-19. Study-level information: The origin of the acute and convalescent COVID-19 samples was the United States, Italy and Spain. PBMCs, B-cell-depleted T cells, or T cells provided the cDNA or gDNA that made up the material.

Trimming removed 8 bases at V and 0 bases at J, with 7 bases between. This CDR3 contains 13 residues. Original processing notes: Estimation of nucleated cell counts relied on the amplification of reference gene primers. This table comes from immunoSEQ multiplex PCR, and its TCRdb copy is limited to in-frame clones, with some not included. The V and J calls and clone size come from that table; D and trimming were worked out from the DNA. Found here are about 160,000 clones, roughly 80% of them singletons; the top ten hold roughly 2.2%. The TCR sequence derives from a man aged 70-80 years with acute or convalescent COVID-19. Sequencing was performed on peripheral blood. The chain employs TRBV12-3 or TRBV12-4 and TRBJ1-4; D is undetermined. In nucleotides, the CDR3 is TGTGCCAGCCTAACGACAACTAATGAAAAACTGTTTTTT. Amino acids: CASLTTTNEKLFF.